The clone carrying this T cell receptor beta chain was seen many times. The antigen is not known. Using its own MiXCR run on the RT-PCR reads, TCRdb lists one record per CDR3 protein. The sample lists some 800,000 distinct CDR3 sequences; about 20% were seen once. CDR3 length equals 14 residues. The sample originates from a study of response to subunit inactivated influenza vaccine. The study's findings and limits: Few additional T cells are recruited per seasonal influenza vaccination, authors suggested.

The chain combines TRBV21-1 with TRBJ2-3. TRBV21-1 has pseudogene status. This TCR was recovered from a man aged 45-60 years who received an inactivated influenza vaccine. The sequenced sample was PBMCs from blood, obtained 4 to 6 days after vaccination. DNA of the CDR3: TGTGCCAGCAGCAAAGAATCAGGGCAAGATACGCAGTATTTT. Amino acids: CASSKESGQDTQYF.